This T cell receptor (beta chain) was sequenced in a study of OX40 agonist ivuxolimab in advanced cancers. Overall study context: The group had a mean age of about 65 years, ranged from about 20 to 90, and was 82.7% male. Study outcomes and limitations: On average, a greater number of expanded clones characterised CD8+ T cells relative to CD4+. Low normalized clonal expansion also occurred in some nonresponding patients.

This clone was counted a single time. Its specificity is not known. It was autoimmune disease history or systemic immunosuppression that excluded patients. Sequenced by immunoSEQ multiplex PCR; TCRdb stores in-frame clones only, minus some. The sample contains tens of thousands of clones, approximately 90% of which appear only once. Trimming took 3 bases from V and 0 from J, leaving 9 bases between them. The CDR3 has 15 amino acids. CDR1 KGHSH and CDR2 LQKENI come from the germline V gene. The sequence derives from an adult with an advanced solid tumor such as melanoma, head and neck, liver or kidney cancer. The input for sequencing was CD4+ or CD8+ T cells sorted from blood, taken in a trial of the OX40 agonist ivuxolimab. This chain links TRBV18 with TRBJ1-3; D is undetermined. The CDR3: CASSPSSSSGNTIYF. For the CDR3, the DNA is TGTGCCAGCTCACCTTCTTCGAGCTCTGGAAACACCATATATTTT.